These 22 T cell receptor beta chains were all obtained from the same sample, sequenced in a study of blood T cell repertoires in COVID-19. Libraries were prepared by immunoSEQ multiplex PCR; TCRdb keeps only in-frame clonotypes and omits some of them. The repertoire holds about 260,000 clones, 85% to 90% seen once, with approximately 1.4% in the top ten. The sequenced material came from peripheral blood. These receptors all stem from a woman in her 40s who had recovered from COVID-19.

The chain uses TRBV4-1 and TRBJ1-2; D call uncertain. Germline CDR1 MGHRA, CDR2 YSYEKL. This CDR3 contains 15 residues. With 0 bases removed from V and 1 base from J, the gap between germline ends came to 9 bases. CDR3: CASSQDETNNYGYTF. CDR3 nucleotides: TGCGCCAGCAGCCAAGATGAGACAAATAACTATGGCTACACCTTC.

V is TRBV9 and J is TRBJ2-1, with 8 nucleotides matching TRBD2. The germline V gene has CDR1 SGDLS and CDR2 YYNGEE. This CDR3 is 15 amino acids long. J was trimmed by 7 bases and V by 4 bases; bases with no gene match: 10. The CDR3 loop is CASSRTGGPGNEQFF. Here the CDR3 DNA reads TGTGCCAGCAGCAGAACGGGGGGGCCGGGTAATGAGCAGTTCTTC.

V is TRBV5-4 and J is TRBJ2-3; TRBD1 matches at 9 bases. Germline CDR1 and CDR2: SGHNT and YYREEE (reference sequence). J gave up 1 base and V 3 bases, and 6 bases lay outside the gene matches. CDR3 length: 16 amino acids. DNA for the CDR3: TGTGCCAGCAGCTCCCCGGGACAGGGCGGCACAGATACGCAGTATTTT. This sequence encodes CASSSPGQGGTDTQYF.

The V call is TRBV6-5, the J call TRBJ1-2; 7 bases map to TRBD1. Germline CDR1 reads MNHEY; CDR2 reads SVGAGI. V shed 0 bases, J shed 5 bases, and the junction held 9 bases outside the gene matches. This CDR3 has 16 amino acids. CDR3 DNA sequence: TGTGCCAGCAGTTACTCAGAAGAGGGGGCTTCATATGGCTACACCTTC. It codes for CASSYSEEGASYGYTF.

J is TRBJ1-4 and V is TRBV3-1 (or the pseudogene TRBV3-2), with a weak D call TRBD1 (5 bases). V lost 5 bases and J lost 3, with 10 bases in between. Germline CDR1 is LGHDT and CDR2 is YNNKEL (reference sequence). The CDR3 spans 14 residues. The CDR3 region is CASSVRDPNEKLFF. CDR3 nucleotide sequence: TGTGCCAGCAGCGTCAGGGATCCTAATGAAAAACTGTTTTTT.

The sample holds a few counts of this clone. This sequence joins TRBV10-3 and TRBJ1-5; the match to TRBD1 covers 9 bases. V was clipped by 4 bases and J by 5 bases; unmatched bases: 6. This CDR3 region has 15 residues. Germline lookup yields CDR1 ENHRY and CDR2 SYGVKD. CDR3 DNA: TGTGCCATCAGTGCTACAACAGGGGGCGATCAGCCCCAGCATTTT. This encodes CAISATTGGDQPQHF.

V gene TRBV4-3 combines with J gene TRBJ2-7, with a weak D call TRBD2 (6 bases). CDR3 length: 17 amino acids. The V and J ends lost 0 bases and 3 bases respectively, with 18 bases between them. CDR1 and CDR2 from the germline V gene are LGHNA and YSLEER. CDR3 nucleotide sequence: TGCGCCAGCAGCCAAGAACAAGGCAACTTAGCGGTCTACGAGCAGTACTTC. Amino acids: CASSQEQGNLAVYEQYF.

CDR3 loop: CSASAGTGTTSRAFF. The DNA of the CDR3 is TGCAGTGCTAGTGCCGGGACAGGGACCACAAGCCGAGCTTTCTTT. The V gene is TRBV20-1, the J gene TRBJ1-1, with 9 bases fitting TRBD1. CDR3 length: 15 residues. The germline CDR1 and CDR2 sequences are DFQATT and SNEGSKA (reference sequence). V was clipped by 3 bases and J by 10 bases; unmatched bases: 15.

A few counts support this clone. This chain links TRBV6-5 with TRBJ1-4; 7 nucleotides line up with TRBD1. Germline lookup yields CDR1 MNHEY and CDR2 SVGAGI. The V and J ends lost 6 bases and 8 bases, in that order; junction bases with no gene match: 9. The CDR3 sequence is 14 residues long. The chain's CDR3 is CASRPYSTGEKLFF. The CDR3 DNA follows: TGTGCCAGCAGGCCCTACTCGACAGGGGAAAAACTGTTTTTT.

V is TRBV6-5 and J is TRBJ2-3, with D possibly TRBD1 on 6 matching bases. The CDR3 has 11 residues. CDR1 is MNHEY, CDR2 SVGAGI, per germline. V lost 10 bases and J lost 5, with 10 bases in between. The CDR3 spells CATVRGDTQYF. CDR3 DNA: TGTGCCACCGTCAGGGGAGATACGCAGTATTTT.

This chain joins TRBV6-5 and TRBJ2-5, with 10 nucleotides matching TRBD2. The ends lost 6 bases at V and 5 bases at J; junction bases unmatched: 3. The germline gives CDR1 MNHEY, CDR2 SVGAGI. CDR3 size: 13 residues. The CDR3 is CASSPLAGETQYF. CDR3 nucleotides: TGTGCCAGCAGCCCACTAGCGGGGGAGACCCAGTACTTC.

J is TRBJ2-1 and V is TRBV9; D may be TRBD1 (6 bases). Germline V CDR1 and CDR2: SGDLS, YYNGEE. V lost 0 bases and J 1 base, leaving 17 bases between the germline ends. This CDR3 has 18 residues. The CDR3 loop reads CASSVDRWGRRSYNEQFF. Here the CDR3 DNA reads TGTGCCAGCAGCGTAGACCGGTGGGGGCGCCGGTCCTACAATGAGCAGTTCTTC.

This sequence joins TRBV18 and TRBJ2-2; maybe TRBD1 (6 bases). The V end lost 5 bases, the J end lost 6 bases, and 10 bases lay between the germline ends. This CDR3 has 13 amino acids. CDR1 is KGHSH and CDR2 is LQKENI in the germline V gene. Written as DNA, the CDR3 is TGTGCCAGCTCAATCCAGGGGTCCGGGGAGCTGTTTTTT. This gives the protein CASSIQGSGELFF.

The chain carries TRBV5-4 and TRBJ2-1; 8 nucleotides match TRBD2. Germline CDR1 reads SGHNT; CDR2 reads YYREEE (reference sequence). The CDR3 is 17 amino acids. V trimming: 4 bases; J trimming: 9 bases; junction bases outside the gene matches: 18. In nucleotides, the CDR3 is TGTGCCAGCAGCGCCCCAGGAAACGGGGGGGCGTTTGGTGAGCAGTTCTTC. As protein: CASSAPGNGGAFGEQFF.

This chain joins TRBV7-9 and TRBJ1-1; D gene unclear. The V gene lost 6 bases and the J gene lost 8 bases, with 13 bases spanning the gap. The CDR3 totals 12 residues. The germline gives CDR1 SEHNR, CDR2 FQNEAQ (reference sequence). The CDR3 sequence is CASSPEGLEAFF. The CDR3, as DNA: TGTGCCAGCAGTCCTGAGGGCTTAGAAGCTTTCTTT.

The V call is TRBV11-2, the J call TRBJ1-2, with D perhaps matching TRBD1 (5 bases). V was clipped by 4 bases and J by 4 bases, with 10 bases between them. The CDR3 totals 13 residues. Germline V lookup: CDR1 SGHAT, CDR2 FQNNGV. CDR3 region: CASSSGLIYGYTF. CDR3 in DNA: TGTGCCAGCAGCTCGGGACTGATCTATGGCTACACCTTC.

This chain connects TRBV11-3 to TRBJ1-2; the D gene is possibly TRBD1 (5 bases). The ends were cut back, 4 bases at V and 4 bases at J, with 16 bases in the middle. Germline V gene sequence: CDR1 SGHNT, CDR2 YENEEA. The CDR3 is 15 residues long. CDR3 sequence (DNA): TGTGCCAGCAGCTCCGTTAGTGGGGGGACCTATGGCTACACCTTC. The encoded protein is CASSSVSGGTYGYTF.

With regard to this clone: Other DNA sequences within the sample encode an identical CDR3. The rearrangement uses TRBV6-5 and TRBJ1-5; D is undetermined. Trimming removed 5 bases from V and 0 bases from J, with 8 bases in between. Looked up from germline, CDR1 is MNHEY and CDR2 is SVGAGI. The CDR3 covers 14 residues. The CDR3 protein is CASSPLYSNQPQHF. In nucleotides, the CDR3 is TGTGCCAGCAGTCCCCTTTATAGCAATCAGCCCCAGCATTTT.

The gene calls are TRBV7-9 and TRBJ2-2; D is unresolved. Trimming stripped 0 bases from V and 1 base from J, with 9 bases between. This CDR3 has 16 residues. Germline V gene sequence: CDR1 SEHNR, CDR2 FQNEAQ (reference sequence). CDR3 DNA sequence: TGTGCCAGCAGCTTAGCCCTGGCCCTGAACACCGGGGAGCTGTTTTTT. Translation: CASSLALALNTGELFF.

The chain combines TRBV7-9 with TRBJ1-5; D may be TRBD1 (5 bases). The CDR3 consists of 17 residues. The ends were cut back, 5 bases at V and 2 bases at J, with 19 bases in the middle. Germline V lookup: CDR1 SEHNR, CDR2 FQNEAQ (reference sequence). The CDR3 reads CASSPAGGAWGNQPQHF. The CDR3 DNA reads as TGTGCCAGCAGCCCGGCGGGAGGGGCCTGGGGCAATCAGCCCCAGCATTTT.

This clone was seen a handful of times. This rearrangement joins TRBV7-2 to TRBJ1-5; TRBD1 might be the D (6 bases). Germline-derived CDR1 and CDR2 are SGHTA and FQGNSA. Trimming took 1 base from V and 0 from J, leaving 10 bases between them. This CDR3 has 16 residues. The CDR3 is CASSLVGALSNQPQHF. The CDR3 region has the DNA TGTGCCAGCAGCTTAGTGGGGGCCCTTAGCAATCAGCCCCAGCATTTT.

The rearrangement joins TRBV6-1 to TRBJ2-7; 8 bases are a match to TRBD1. This CDR3 contains 14 residues. Germline V gene sequence: CDR1 MNHNS, CDR2 SASEGT. V gave up 2 bases and J gave up 3 bases; unmatched junction bases: 3. The DNA for the CDR3 is TGTGCCAGCAGTGAATACAGGGGGTTCTACGAGCAGTACTTC. Its translation: CASSEYRGFYEQYF.